This entry lists 9 T cell receptor beta chains sequenced from one sample in a study of blood T cell repertoires in COVID-19. Assay: immunoSEQ multiplex PCR; the TCRdb copy retains only in-frame clones and omits some. The data show roughly 260,000 clones, around 89% seen once. The sequenced sample consisted of peripheral blood. Receptors were obtained from a man in his sixties who had recovered from COVID-19.

CDR3 region: CASSQRDRMNTEAFF. The CDR3 DNA follows: TGTGCCAGCAGCCAAAGGGACAGGATGAACACTGAAGCTTTCTTT. The gene calls are TRBV3-1 (or the pseudogene TRBV3-2) and TRBJ1-1, with 8 nucleotides matching TRBD1. The CDR3 loop spans 15 amino acids. J was trimmed by 0 bases and V by 2 bases; bases with no gene match: 2. The germline V gene encodes CDR1 LGHDT and CDR2 YNNKEL (reference sequence).

The CDR3 DNA reads TGCGCCAGCAGCCTCTCGTACAGGGCTGAAGCTTTCTTT. This encodes CASSLSYRAEAFF. This chain links TRBV4-1 with TRBJ1-1, with D possibly matching TRBD1 (6 bases). The CDR3 extends over 13 amino acids. Germline CDR1 and CDR2: MGHRA and YSYEKL. V dropped 4 bases and J dropped 6 bases, with 12 bases sitting between them.

This clone was recorded only once. As DNA, the CDR3 is TGTGCCAGCAGCCTACGGGAAGGCAAAGCTTTCTTT. This codes for CASSLREGKAFF. V gene TRBV7-2 combines with J gene TRBJ1-1; D is unresolved. Trimming took 5 bases from V and 9 from J, leaving 13 bases between them. The germline CDR1 and CDR2 sequences are SGHTA and FQGNSA. CDR3 length: 12 amino acids.

The chain links TRBV2 to TRBJ2-7; TRBD2 matches at 10 bases. Germline V lookup: CDR1 SNHLY, CDR2 FYNNEI. Losses at the gene ends were 6 bases for V and 2 bases for J; bases not matched to a gene: 7. There are 15 residues in the CDR3. The CDR3 sequence is CASRLAGGGAYEQYF. The CDR3 DNA follows: TGTGCCAGCAGGTTAGCGGGGGGCGGGGCCTACGAGCAGTACTTC.

The V and J genes are TRBV7-2 and TRBJ2-3, with 10 bases fitting TRBD2. J was trimmed by 4 bases and V by 3 bases; bases with no gene match: 7. The CDR3 sequence is 16 residues long. The germline V gene has CDR1 SGHTA and CDR2 FQGNSA. The CDR3 DNA is TGTGCCAGCAGCTTGAGAGCGGGGGGGCAAGCAGATACGCAGTATTTT. Amino acid sequence: CASSLRAGGQADTQYF.

This rearrangement joins TRBV6-5 to TRBJ1-4; tentative D call: TRBD1 (5 bases). From germline, CDR1 is MNHEY and CDR2 SVGAGI. The CDR3 contains 14 residues. V was cut by 7 bases and J by 4 bases, with 13 bases left in between. The CDR3 DNA reads as TGTGCCAGCACCTCAGGGCAGGGTAATGAAAAACTGTTTTTT. It translates to CASTSGQGNEKLFF.

The chain combines TRBV7-9 with TRBJ2-3; 9 bases align to TRBD1. Germline CDR1 SEHNR, CDR2 FQNEAQ (reference sequence). The CDR3 has 16 residues. Unmatched junction bases numbered 11, after V lost 5 bases and J lost 5 bases. The CDR3 region has the DNA TGTGCCAGCAGCCACTACGGGACAGGGATCAGAGATACGCAGTATTTT. This encodes CASSHYGTGIRDTQYF.

The rearrangement links TRBV7-3 to TRBJ2-5; D perhaps matches TRBD1 (6 bases). V was cut by 2 bases and J by 4 bases, with 11 bases left in between. Germline V gene lookup returns CDR1 SGHTA and CDR2 FQGTGA. The CDR3 sequence is 14 residues long. For the CDR3, the DNA is TGTGCCAGCAGCTTATCTACCAGGGGAGAGACCCAGTACTTC. Translated, it gives CASSLSTRGETQYF.

This clone was seen just once. The chain is built from TRBV24-1 and TRBJ2-1; D not certain. Germline V CDR1 and CDR2: KGHDR, SFDVKD. This CDR3 contains 12 residues. V lost 7 bases and J 10 bases, leaving 13 bases between the germline ends. The CDR3 coding sequence is TGTGCCACCAGCTCCGCCGTCCGGGAGCAGTTCTTC. This translates into CATSSAVREQFF.